One sample yielded the 32 T cell receptor beta chains listed below, sequenced in a study of T cell changes during pregnancy in multiple sclerosis. Libraries were prepared by immunoSEQ multiplex PCR; TCRdb keeps only in-frame clonotypes and omits some of them. The sample records around 29,000 clones, about 83% being singletons. Source: CD8+ T cells from peripheral blood mononuclear cells, taken after pregnancy. All receptors come from a female donor with multiple sclerosis, enrolled in a pregnancy study.

This clone has just one count. The V and J genes are TRBV30 and TRBJ2-7; D gene uncertain. Germline loops: CDR1 GTSNPN, CDR2 SVGIG (reference sequence). This CDR3 region has 13 residues. V was pared by 3 bases and J by 3 bases, with 12 bases between. The CDR3 nucleotides are TGTGCCTGGAGGGCCTTGGGCAACTACGAGCAGTACTTC. Residues: CAWRALGNYEQYF.

The chain combines TRBV2 with TRBJ2-1, with TRBD2 identical over 8 bases. After removal of 10 bases from V and 10 bases from J, the junction contained 18 bases not matched to a gene. The CDR3 sequence is 15 residues long. Germline assignment: CDR1 SNHLY and CDR2 FYNNEI. CDR3 DNA: TGTGCCACGTCAATGTTAGGCGGGGGGCCGGGGGAGCAGTTCTTC. Translated: CATSMLGGGPGEQFF.

This chain uses TRBV6-1 with TRBJ1-2, with a weak D call TRBD1 (5 bases). Germline-derived CDR1 and CDR2 are MNHNS and SASEGT. V lost 2 bases and J 2 bases, leaving 12 bases between the germline ends. The CDR3 runs to 15 residues. The CDR3 bases are TGTGCCAGCAGTGAATGGGGGGGAGGGAACTATGGCTACACCTTC. Translation: CASSEWGGGNYGYTF.

The chain employs TRBV6-1 and TRBJ1-5; weak D call: TRBD1 (5 bases). The CDR3 is 17 residues long. Germline CDR1 reads MNHNS; CDR2 reads SASEGT. V was pared by 2 bases and J by 0 bases, with 14 bases between. The CDR3 sequence: CASSEPQGTLSNQPQHF. The CDR3 DNA is TGTGCCAGCAGTGAACCGCAGGGAACCCTTAGCAATCAGCCCCAGCATTTT.

V gene TRBV5-4 combines with J gene TRBJ2-1, with 10 bases aligning to TRBD2. This CDR3 is built from 16 residues. V lost 1 base and J lost 2; bases outside the gene matches: 3. Per the germline V gene, CDR1 is SGHNT and CDR2 is YYREEE (reference sequence). The CDR3 nucleotides are TGTGCCAGCAGCTTGCCAGCGGGGGGGCCCTACAATGAGCAGTTCTTC. Translation gives CASSLPAGGPYNEQFF.

A single count supports this clone. The CDR3: CASSYDGGQPQHF. The CDR3 region has the DNA TGTGCCAGCAGTTACGACGGGGGTCAGCCCCAGCATTTT. The rearrangement links TRBV6-6 to TRBJ1-5; D possibly corresponds to TRBD1 (5 bases). V was pared by 2 bases and J by 6 bases, with 8 bases between. This CDR3 comprises 13 residues. Germline V lookup: CDR1 MNHNY, CDR2 SVGAGI (reference sequence).

This rearrangement joins TRBV15 to TRBJ1-2; D perhaps matches TRBD1 (6 bases). This CDR3 is built from 14 residues. V lost 1 base and J lost 7, with 13 bases in between. Germline V gene data show CDR1 as LNHNV and CDR2 as YYDKDF (reference sequence). The CDR3 coding sequence is TGTGCCACCAGCAGAGTACAGGGATATGGTGGCTACACCTTC. This gives the protein CATSRVQGYGGYTF.

This chain links TRBV19 with TRBJ1-1; the D gene is possibly TRBD1 (5 bases). CDR3 length equals 11 residues. CDR1 LNHDA and CDR2 SQIVND come from the germline V gene (reference sequence). Trimming left V 3 bases short and J 7 bases short, with 6 bases between. The CDR3 coding sequence is TGTGCCAGTAGTATTCAGGGTGAAGCTTTCTTT. Its protein product is CASSIQGEAFF. Drawing the rest from reference TRBV19 and TRBJ1-1, the complete variable domain is DGGITQSPKYLFRKEGQNVTLSCEQNLNHDAMYWYRQDPGQGLRLIYYSQIVNDFQKGDIAEGYSVSREKKESFPLTVTSAQKNPTAFYLCASSIQGEAFFGQGTRLTVV.

The CDR3 sequence: CASSVGVGAGAGYEQYF. In DNA, the CDR3 is TGTGCCAGCAGTGTTGGGGTAGGGGCAGGTGCGGGGTACGAGCAGTACTTC. V is TRBV6-1 and J is TRBJ2-7; possibly TRBD2 for D (6 bases). V was trimmed by 4 bases and J by 4 bases, leaving 23 bases between them. The CDR3 has 17 residues. Per germline, CDR1 MNHNS and CDR2 SASEGT.

This clone counts as medium-sized (0.01 to 0.1%). The chain links TRBV30 to TRBJ1-1; 7 bases line up with TRBD1. Germline-derived CDR1 and CDR2 are GTSNPN and SVGIG (reference sequence). The CDR3 contains 14 residues. With 4 bases clipped from V and 6 bases from J, the junction kept 11 bases outside the gene matches. Written as DNA, the CDR3 is TGTGCCTGGATAAACCCGGGTGGACAGGCTGAAGCTTTCTTT. It codes for CAWINPGGQAEAFF.

The genes are TRBV9 and TRBJ1-1; tentatively, D is TRBD1 (6 bases). This CDR3 has 19 amino acids. V was pared by 3 bases and J by 1 base, with 25 bases between. From germline, CDR1 is SGDLS and CDR2 YYNGEE. The CDR3 is CASSAGSLGGGWSNTEAFF. CDR3 DNA sequence: TGTGCCAGCAGCGCAGGATCTCTAGGGGGGGGATGGTCGAACACTGAAGCTTTCTTT.

The rearrangement links TRBV28 to TRBJ2-1; 8 nucleotides line up with TRBD2. This CDR3 has 16 amino acids. Germline V gene data show CDR1 as MDHEN and CDR2 as SYDVKM. With V trimmed by 0 bases and J by 5 bases, 6 bases remained unmatched. CDR3 DNA sequence: TGTGCCAGCAGTTTATGGCCACTAGCGGACAACAATGAGCAGTTCTTC. This sequence encodes CASSLWPLADNNEQFF.

This chain connects TRBV5-4 to TRBJ2-7; D is ambiguous. The CDR3 is made up of 13 amino acids. With 0 bases removed from V and 7 bases from J, the gap between germline ends came to 11 bases. Germline loops: CDR1 SGHNT, CDR2 YYREEE (reference sequence). CDR3 sequence reads: CASSLVPSGEQYF. The CDR3 nucleotides read TGTGCCAGCAGCTTGGTTCCTTCCGGGGAGCAGTACTTC.

The CDR3 reads CASSLPGGADDYTF. As DNA, the CDR3 is TGTGCCAGCAGCCTCCCAGGGGGAGCGGATGACTACACCTTC. This chain links TRBV7-9 with TRBJ1-2; 7 bases align to TRBD1. The CDR3 extends over 14 amino acids. Germline CDR1 and CDR2: SEHNR and FQNEAQ (reference sequence). The V and J ends lost 5 bases and 10 bases, in that order; junction bases with no gene match: 13.

CDR3 protein: CASSYQTGAGANVLTF. The CDR3 DNA reads as TGTGCCAGCAGTTATCAAACAGGGGCTGGGGCCAACGTCCTGACTTTC. The chain employs TRBV7-9 and TRBJ2-6; the match to TRBD1 covers 7 bases. The junction had 7 bases not matched to a gene; V was cut back by 6 bases and J by 2 bases. CDR1 and CDR2 (germline): SEHNR, FQNEAQ (reference sequence). The CDR3 loop spans 16 amino acids.

The chain links TRBV4-1 to TRBJ2-7, with D possibly TRBD1 on 6 matching bases. Trimming removed 4 bases from V and 2 bases from J, with 12 bases in between. CDR1 is MGHRA, CDR2 YSYEKL, per germline. This CDR3 spans 14 amino acids. CDR3 protein: CASSLRDITYEQYF. CDR3 coding DNA: TGCGCCAGCAGCCTCCGGGACATCACCTACGAGCAGTACTTC.

The chain combines TRBV7-9 with TRBJ1-2; no definite D call. The CDR3 is 12 residues long. Germline CDR1 is SEHNR and CDR2 is FQNEAQ (reference sequence). Trimming took off 3 bases at V and 7 bases at J, with 9 bases between the two ends. CDR3: CASSFISIGYTF. DNA for the CDR3: TGTGCCAGCAGCTTCATATCTATTGGCTACACCTTC.

The chain recombines TRBV19 with TRBJ1-2, with a tentative D call TRBD1 (5 bases). V was pared by 0 bases and J by 3 bases, with 11 bases between. This CDR3 is 15 amino acids long. Germline CDR1 reads LNHDA; CDR2 reads SQIVND (reference sequence). CDR3 DNA sequence: TGTGCCAGTAGTATAGATCTCGACAGCTACTATGGCTACACCTTC. Protein sequence: CASSIDLDSYYGYTF.

This chain uses TRBV5-6 with TRBJ2-1; possible D gene TRBD2, 6 bases. The CDR3 covers 15 residues. Trimming pared 4 bases from V and 3 bases from J, leaving 14 bases between. Germline V lookup: CDR1 SGHDT, CDR2 YYEEEE. CDR3 coding DNA: TGTGCCAGCAGCCCACCCCGGCGGGGCTACAATGAGCAGTTCTTC. This encodes CASSPPRRGYNEQFF.

The rearrangement links TRBV4-1 to TRBJ2-6; 11 bases line up with TRBD1. CDR1 MGHRA and CDR2 YSYEKL come from the germline V gene. With V trimmed by 4 bases and J by 1 base, 15 bases remained unmatched. There are 21 residues in the CDR3. The CDR3 region has the DNA TGCGCCAGCAGCCCACGACAAGGGGGGACAGGGGGATTTTCTGGGGCCAACGTCCTGACTTTC. Protein product: CASSPRQGGTGGFSGANVLTF.

V usage is TRBV11-1 and J usage is TRBJ2-5; 8 nucleotides line up with TRBD1. CDR3 length: 15 amino acids. Germline loops: CDR1 SGHAT, CDR2 FQDESV (reference sequence). V dropped 3 bases and J dropped 2; count of bases not matched to a gene: 5. The CDR3 is CASSLGTGGQETQYF. The CDR3, as DNA: TGTGCCAGCAGCTTGGGGACAGGCGGACAAGAGACCCAGTACTTC.

The V gene is TRBV7-8, the J gene TRBJ2-7; D gene unclear. Per germline, CDR1 SGHVS and CDR2 FQNEAQ. The CDR3 has 14 residues. The germline V and J ends were trimmed by 2 bases and 2 bases, with 10 bases remaining between them. This CDR3 reads CASSLIGRAYEQYF. In DNA form, the CDR3 reads TGTGCCAGCAGCTTAATTGGTCGCGCCTACGAGCAGTACTTC.

The genes are TRBV2 and TRBJ1-2; D might be TRBD1 (6 bases). Germline V gene sequence: CDR1 SNHLY, CDR2 FYNNEI. Trimming removed 10 bases at V and 4 bases at J, with 16 bases between. The CDR3 runs 13 residues. CDR3 nucleotides: TGTGCCACCCCCGGCGGGGGGCCCTATGGCTACACCTTC. Translating gives CATPGGGPYGYTF.

The chain employs TRBV9 and TRBJ1-6; weak D call: TRBD1 (6 bases). V shed 4 bases and J shed 7 bases, with 18 bases lying between them. Germline V gene sequence: CDR1 SGDLS, CDR2 YYNGEE. The CDR3 covers 16 residues. CDR3 amino acids: CASSNGPGTLNSPLHF. The CDR3, as DNA: TGTGCCAGCAGCAATGGACCCGGGACACTAAATTCACCCCTCCACTTT.

The chain is built from TRBV27 and TRBJ1-1, with D perhaps TRBD1 (5 bases). This CDR3 spans 16 amino acids. The germline V gene encodes CDR1 MNHEY and CDR2 SMNVEV (reference sequence). Deletions cut 2 bases from V and 1 base from J, with 14 bases between. CDR3 sequence (DNA): TGTGCCAGCAGTTTAGTAGGGGCCCCCCGGAACACTGAAGCTTTCTTT. This codes for CASSLVGAPRNTEAFF.

This chain joins TRBV19 and TRBJ1-1; D gene ambiguous. The CDR3 has 15 amino acids. Trimming took 3 bases from V and 5 from J, leaving 16 bases between them. The germline V gene has CDR1 LNHDA and CDR2 SQIVND (reference sequence). CDR3 sequence: CASSITFWSTTEAFF. CDR3 sequence (DNA): TGTGCCAGTAGTATTACGTTTTGGTCAACTACTGAAGCTTTCTTT.

The chain is built from TRBV11-2 and TRBJ2-7, with 11 bases that match TRBD2. Germline CDR1 reads SGHAT; CDR2 reads FQNNGV. This CDR3 has 17 residues. With 1 base clipped from V and 2 bases from J, the junction kept 7 bases outside the gene matches. CDR3 residues: CASSLALTSGVPYEQYF. CDR3 nucleotide sequence: TGTGCCAGCAGCTTAGCACTGACTAGCGGGGTCCCCTACGAGCAGTACTTC.

The V and J genes are TRBV5-6 and TRBJ2-1, with 9 bases matching TRBD1. CDR1 and CDR2 from the germline V gene are SGHDT and YYEEEE. The CDR3 is 14 amino acids. Germline trimming cut 3 bases from V and 4 bases from J; bases unmatched to any gene: 2. The CDR3 nucleotides are TGTGCCAGCAGCTACGGGACAGGGTACAATGAGCAGTTCTTC. This sequence encodes CASSYGTGYNEQFF.

The chain uses TRBV7-3 and TRBJ2-2, with a tentative D call TRBD2 (7 bases). The CDR3 spans 15 residues. V dropped 2 bases and J dropped 3 bases, with 10 bases sitting between them. Germline V gene lookup returns CDR1 SGHTA and CDR2 FQGTGA. DNA of the CDR3: TGTGCCAGCAGCTTAGGGGGGGCCCACACCGGGGAGCTGTTTTTT. Translated, it gives CASSLGGAHTGELFF.

This clone has just one count. This chain links TRBV27 with TRBJ2-1; 8 bases line up with TRBD2. The CDR3 totals 16 residues. The ends lost 5 bases at V and 2 bases at J; junction bases unmatched: 8. The germline CDR1 and CDR2 sequences are MNHEY and SMNVEV (reference sequence). DNA of the CDR3: TGTGCCAGCAGTGCGCTACGGGGGGGCCCCTACAATGAGCAGTTCTTC. It specifies CASSALRGGPYNEQFF.

The chain joins TRBV19 to TRBJ2-7; possible D gene TRBD1, 5 bases. The germline CDR1 and CDR2 sequences are LNHDA and SQIVND (reference sequence). Trimming cost V 8 bases and J 6 bases, with 20 bases left between them. The CDR3 is made up of 14 amino acids. This CDR3 reads CASSTWGSSGEQYF. The CDR3 nucleotides are TGTGCCAGTTCCACCTGGGGCAGCTCAGGCGAGCAGTACTTC.

This chain links TRBV6-4 with TRBJ2-3, with 7 bases that match TRBD1. Germline V gives CDR1 MRHNA, CDR2 SNTAGT. V lost 0 bases to trimming and J lost 4 bases; unmatched junction nucleotides: 1. CDR3 length: 14 residues. The CDR3 DNA reads as TGTGCCAGCAGTGACTCGACAGGGCCAGATACGCAGTATTTT. Its translation is CASSDSTGPDTQYF.